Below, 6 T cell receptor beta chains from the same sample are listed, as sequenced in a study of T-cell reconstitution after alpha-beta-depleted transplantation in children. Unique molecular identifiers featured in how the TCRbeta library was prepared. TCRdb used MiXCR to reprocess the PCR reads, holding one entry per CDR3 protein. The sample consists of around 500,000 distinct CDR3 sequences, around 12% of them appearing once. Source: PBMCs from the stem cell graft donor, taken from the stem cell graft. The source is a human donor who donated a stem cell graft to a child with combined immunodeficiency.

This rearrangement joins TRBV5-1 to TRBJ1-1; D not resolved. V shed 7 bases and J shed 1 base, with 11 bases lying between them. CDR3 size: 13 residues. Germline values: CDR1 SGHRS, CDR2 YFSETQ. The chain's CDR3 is CASGGGRNTEAFF. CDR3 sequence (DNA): TGCGCCAGCGGAGGTGGGAGGAACACTGAAGCTTTCTTT.

The CDR3 DNA reads TGTGCCAGCAGTTGGTCAGGGACCTACGAGCAGTACTTC. Translated: CASSWSGTYEQYF. V usage is TRBV12-3 or TRBV12-4 and J usage is TRBJ2-7; the D gene is possibly TRBD1 (5 bases). The CDR3 covers 13 residues. V lost 4 bases to trimming and J lost 2 bases, with 9 bases between them.

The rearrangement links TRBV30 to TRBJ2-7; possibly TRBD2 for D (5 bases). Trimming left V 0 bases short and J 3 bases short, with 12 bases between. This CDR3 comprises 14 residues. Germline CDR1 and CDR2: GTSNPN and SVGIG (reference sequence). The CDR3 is CAWSVAGNHYEQYF. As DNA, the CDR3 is TGTGCCTGGAGTGTGGCCGGGAATCACTACGAGCAGTACTTC.

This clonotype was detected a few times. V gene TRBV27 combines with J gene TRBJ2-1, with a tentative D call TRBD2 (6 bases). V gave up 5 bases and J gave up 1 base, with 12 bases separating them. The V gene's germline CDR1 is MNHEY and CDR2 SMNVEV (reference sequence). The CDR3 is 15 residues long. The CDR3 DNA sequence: TGTGCCAGCAGTACGGACTACCAGTCCTACAATGAGCAGTTCTTC. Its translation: CASSTDYQSYNEQFF.

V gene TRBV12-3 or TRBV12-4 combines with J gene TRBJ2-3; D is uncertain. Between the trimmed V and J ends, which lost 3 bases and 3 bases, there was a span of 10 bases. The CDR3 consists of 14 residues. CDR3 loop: CASSLVRRTDTQYF. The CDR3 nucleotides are TGTGCCAGCAGTTTGGTTAGACGGACAGATACGCAGTATTTT.

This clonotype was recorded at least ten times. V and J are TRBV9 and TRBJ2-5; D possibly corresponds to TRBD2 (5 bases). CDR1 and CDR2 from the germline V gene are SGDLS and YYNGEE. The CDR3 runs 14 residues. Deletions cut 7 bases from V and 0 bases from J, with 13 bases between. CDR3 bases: TGTGCCAGCTCGAGCCCCGGGGACCAAGAGACCCAGTACTTC. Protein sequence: CASSSPGDQETQYF.